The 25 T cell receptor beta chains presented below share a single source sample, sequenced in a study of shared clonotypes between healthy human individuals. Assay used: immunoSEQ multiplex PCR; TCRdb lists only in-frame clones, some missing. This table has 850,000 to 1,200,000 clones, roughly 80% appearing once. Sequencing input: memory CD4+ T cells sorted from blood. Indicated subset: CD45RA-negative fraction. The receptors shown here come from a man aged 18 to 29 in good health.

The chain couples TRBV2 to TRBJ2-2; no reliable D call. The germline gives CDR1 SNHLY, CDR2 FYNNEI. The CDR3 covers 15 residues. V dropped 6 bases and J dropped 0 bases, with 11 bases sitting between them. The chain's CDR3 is CASRVLASNTGELFF. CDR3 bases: TGTGCCAGCAGGGTCCTGGCATCGAACACCGGGGAGCTGTTTTTT.

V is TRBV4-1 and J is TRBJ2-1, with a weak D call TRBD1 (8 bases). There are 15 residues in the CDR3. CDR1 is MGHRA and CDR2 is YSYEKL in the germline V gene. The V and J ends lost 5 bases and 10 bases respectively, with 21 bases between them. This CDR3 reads CASSDRDRTRHEQFF. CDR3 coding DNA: TGCGCCAGCAGCGACCGGGACAGGACTAGGCACGAGCAGTTCTTC.

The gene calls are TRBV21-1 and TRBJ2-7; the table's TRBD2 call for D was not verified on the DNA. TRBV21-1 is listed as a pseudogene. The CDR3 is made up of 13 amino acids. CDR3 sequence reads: CASSTTSRDEQYF. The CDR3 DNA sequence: TGTGCCAGCAGCACCACTAGCAGGGACGAGCAGTACTTC.

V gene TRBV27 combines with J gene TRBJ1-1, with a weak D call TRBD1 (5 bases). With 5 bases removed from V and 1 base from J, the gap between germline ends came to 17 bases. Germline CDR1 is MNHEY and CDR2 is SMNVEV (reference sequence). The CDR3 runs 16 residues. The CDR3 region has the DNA TGTGCCAGCAGTACCTTGACGGTAAGGGGGAACACTGAAGCTTTCTTT. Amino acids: CASSTLTVRGNTEAFF.

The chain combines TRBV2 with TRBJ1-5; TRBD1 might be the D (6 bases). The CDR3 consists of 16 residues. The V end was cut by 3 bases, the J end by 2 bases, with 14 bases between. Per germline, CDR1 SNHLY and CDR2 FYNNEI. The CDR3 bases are TGTGCCAGCAGTGAGGGCAGGGGATCCGGCAATCAGCCCCAGCATTTT. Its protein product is CASSEGRGSGNQPQHF.

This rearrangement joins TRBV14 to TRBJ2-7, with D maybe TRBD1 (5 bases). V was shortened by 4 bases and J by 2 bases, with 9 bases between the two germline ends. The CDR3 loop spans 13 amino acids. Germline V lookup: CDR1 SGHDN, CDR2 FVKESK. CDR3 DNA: TGTGCCAGCAGCCGAACAGGTACCTACGAGCAGTACTTC. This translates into CASSRTGTYEQYF.

CDR3 sequence reads: CASTPGLAETQYF. In nucleotides, the CDR3 is TGTGCCAGCACCCCAGGGCTAGCGGAGACCCAGTACTTC. The chain carries TRBV28 and TRBJ2-5, with D possibly TRBD2 on 6 matching bases. Germline CDR1 and CDR2: MDHEN and SYDVKM. This CDR3 has 13 amino acids. V lost 7 bases to trimming and J lost 5 bases, with 14 bases between them.

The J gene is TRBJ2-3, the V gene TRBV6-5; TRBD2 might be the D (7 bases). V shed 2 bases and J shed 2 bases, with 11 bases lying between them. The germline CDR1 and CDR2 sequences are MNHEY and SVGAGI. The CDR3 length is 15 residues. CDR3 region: CASSYGAGATDTQYF. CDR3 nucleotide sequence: TGTGCCAGCAGTTACGGTGCGGGGGCCACAGATACGCAGTATTTT.

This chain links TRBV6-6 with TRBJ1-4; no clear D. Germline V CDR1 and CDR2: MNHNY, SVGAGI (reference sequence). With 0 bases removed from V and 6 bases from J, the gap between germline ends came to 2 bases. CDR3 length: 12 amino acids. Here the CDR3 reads CASSYSYEKLFF. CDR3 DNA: TGTGCCAGCAGTTACTCGTATGAAAAACTGTTTTTT.

CDR3 coding DNA: TGTGCCAGCAGCCAGACCCGGGACAGGAACTCTGGGGCCAACGTCCTGACTTTC. This sequence encodes CASSQTRDRNSGANVLTF. V usage is TRBV16 and J usage is TRBJ2-6, with 8 bases lining up with TRBD1. V shed 3 bases, J shed 0 bases, and the junction held 7 bases outside the gene matches. The germline V gene encodes CDR1 KGHSY and CDR2 FQNENV. This CDR3 is built from 18 residues.

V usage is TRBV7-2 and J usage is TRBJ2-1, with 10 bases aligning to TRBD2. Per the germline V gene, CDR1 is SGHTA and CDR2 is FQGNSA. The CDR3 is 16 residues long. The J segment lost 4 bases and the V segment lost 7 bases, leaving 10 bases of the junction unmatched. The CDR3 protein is CASTTWSLAGYNEQFF. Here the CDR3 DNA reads TGTGCCAGCACCACTTGGTCACTAGCGGGGTACAATGAGCAGTTCTTC.

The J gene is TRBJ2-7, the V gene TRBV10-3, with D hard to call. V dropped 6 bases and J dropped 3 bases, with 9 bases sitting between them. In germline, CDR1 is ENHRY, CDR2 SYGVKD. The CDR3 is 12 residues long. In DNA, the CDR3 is TGTGCCATCAGCCCCCACGGCTACGAGCAGTACTTC. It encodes CAISPHGYEQYF.

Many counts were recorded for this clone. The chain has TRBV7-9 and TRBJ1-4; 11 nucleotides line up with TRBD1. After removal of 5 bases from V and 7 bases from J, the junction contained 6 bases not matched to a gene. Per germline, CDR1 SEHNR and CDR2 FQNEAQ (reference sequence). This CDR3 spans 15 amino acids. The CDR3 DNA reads TGTGCCAGCAGCCTATTAGGACAGGGGGCTGAAAAACTGTTTTTT. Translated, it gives CASSLLGQGAEKLFF.

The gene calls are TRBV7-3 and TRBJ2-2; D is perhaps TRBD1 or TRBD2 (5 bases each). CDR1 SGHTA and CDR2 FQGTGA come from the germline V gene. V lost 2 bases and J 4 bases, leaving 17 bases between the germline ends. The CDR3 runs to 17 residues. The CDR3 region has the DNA TGTGCCAGCAGCTTAGCGTCGGGACCAATCTTCACCGGGGAGCTGTTTTTT. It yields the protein CASSLASGPIFTGELFF.

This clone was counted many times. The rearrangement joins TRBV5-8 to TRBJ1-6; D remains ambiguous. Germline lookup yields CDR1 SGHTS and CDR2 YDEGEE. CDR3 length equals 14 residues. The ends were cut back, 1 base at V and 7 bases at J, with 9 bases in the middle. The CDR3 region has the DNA TGTGCCAGCAGCTTGATGGTGGGCAATTCACCCCTCCACTTT. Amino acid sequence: CASSLMVGNSPLHF.

CDR3 DNA: TGCGCCAGCCGCCTATCCATGGGGCAGCTCTACGAGCAGTACTTC. Translation: CASRLSMGQLYEQYF. The rearrangement links TRBV10-2 to TRBJ2-7, with a weak D call TRBD1 (5 bases). The CDR3 contains 15 residues. V was shortened by 8 bases and J by 3 bases, with 20 bases between the two germline ends. Germline CDR1 WSHSY, CDR2 SAAADI.

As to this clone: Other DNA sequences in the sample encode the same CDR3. For the CDR3, the DNA is TGTGCCAGCTCTCTTTCCCCAGAGACCCAGTACTTC. It encodes CASSLSPETQYF. This chain links TRBV7-2 with TRBJ2-5; D remains ambiguous. Germline CDR1 SGHTA, CDR2 FQGNSA. Trimming removed 8 bases from V and 4 bases from J, with 11 bases in between. The CDR3 consists of 12 residues.

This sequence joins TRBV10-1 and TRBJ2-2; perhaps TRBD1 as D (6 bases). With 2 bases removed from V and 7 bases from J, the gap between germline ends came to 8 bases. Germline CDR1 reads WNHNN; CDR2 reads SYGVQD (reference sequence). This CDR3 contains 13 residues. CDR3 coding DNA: TGCGCCAGCAGTGAGACAGGGCGCGGGGAGCTGTTTTTT. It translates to CASSETGRGELFF.

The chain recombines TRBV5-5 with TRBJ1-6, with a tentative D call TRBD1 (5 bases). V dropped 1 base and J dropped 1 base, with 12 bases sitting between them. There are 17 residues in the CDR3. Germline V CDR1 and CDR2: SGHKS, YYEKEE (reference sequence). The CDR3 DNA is TGTGCCAGCAGCTTGTGGGCAGGGATGTCCTATAATTCACCCCTCCACTTT. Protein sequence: CASSLWAGMSYNSPLHF.

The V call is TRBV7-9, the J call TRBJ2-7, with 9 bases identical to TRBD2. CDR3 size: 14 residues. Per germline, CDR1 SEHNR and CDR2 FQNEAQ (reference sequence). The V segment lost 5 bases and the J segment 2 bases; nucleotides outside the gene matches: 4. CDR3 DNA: TGTGCCAGCAGCCGGAGCGGGGGGCCCTACGAGCAGTACTTC. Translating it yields CASSRSGGPYEQYF.

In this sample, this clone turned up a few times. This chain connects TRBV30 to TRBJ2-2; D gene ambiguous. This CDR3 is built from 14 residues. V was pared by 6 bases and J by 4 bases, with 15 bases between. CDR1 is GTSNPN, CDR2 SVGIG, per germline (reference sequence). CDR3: CACPSADLTGELFF. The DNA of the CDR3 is TGTGCCTGCCCTTCGGCGGATCTCACCGGGGAGCTGTTTTTT.

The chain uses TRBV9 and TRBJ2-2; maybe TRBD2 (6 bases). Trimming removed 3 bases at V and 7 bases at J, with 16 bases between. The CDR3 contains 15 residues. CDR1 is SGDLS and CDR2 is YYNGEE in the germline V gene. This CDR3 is CASSATGLGRGELFF. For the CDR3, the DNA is TGTGCCAGCAGCGCAACGGGACTGGGGCGCGGGGAGCTGTTTTTT.

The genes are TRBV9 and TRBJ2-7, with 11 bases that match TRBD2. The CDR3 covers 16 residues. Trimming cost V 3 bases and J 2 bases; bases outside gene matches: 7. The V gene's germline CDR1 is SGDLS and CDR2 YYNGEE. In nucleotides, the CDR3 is TGTGCCAGCAGCGAGGGGGGACTAGCGGACGCCTACGAGCAGTACTTC. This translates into CASSEGGLADAYEQYF.

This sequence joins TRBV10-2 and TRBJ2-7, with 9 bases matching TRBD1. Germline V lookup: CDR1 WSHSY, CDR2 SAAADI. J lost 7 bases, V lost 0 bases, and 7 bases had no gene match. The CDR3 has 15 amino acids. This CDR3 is CASSESWTGVGEQYF. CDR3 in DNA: TGCGCCAGCAGTGAGTCTTGGACAGGGGTTGGTGAGCAGTACTTC.

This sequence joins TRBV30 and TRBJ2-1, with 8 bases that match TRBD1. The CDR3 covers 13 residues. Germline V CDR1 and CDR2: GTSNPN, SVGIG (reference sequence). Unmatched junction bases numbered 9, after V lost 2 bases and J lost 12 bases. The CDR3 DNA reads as TGTGCCTGGAGTATCCGAGACAGGGGTTGGCAGTTCTTC. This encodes CAWSIRDRGWQFF. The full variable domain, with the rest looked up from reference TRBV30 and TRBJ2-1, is SQTIHQWPATLVQPVGSPLSLECTVEGTSNPNLYWYRQAAGRGLQLLFYSVGIGQISSEVPQNLSASRPQDRQFILSSKKLLLSDSGFYLCAWSIRDRGWQFFGPGTRLTVL.